The present entry profiles one T cell receptor (beta chain) with its context. The antigen remains undetermined. The assay was carried out at the deep level. Measured with immunoSEQ multiplex PCR; TCRdb has only the in-frame clones, and not every one. The table shows some 500,000 clones, with about 96% occurring only once. This sample is part of a study of shared clonotypes between healthy human individuals. Study-wide results and limits: Measured sharing among donors was expected to vary with sequencing depth.

The germline gives CDR1 MDHEN, CDR2 SYDVKM. V lost 4 bases to trimming and J lost 7 bases; unmatched junction nucleotides: 15. This CDR3 region has 17 residues. Free of recent acute infections or vaccinations, the donors were healthy HIV-negative adults. Both subsets, CD45RA+ naive and CD45RA-negative memory, were split from the CD4+ cells. The TCR originated in a woman in her twenties or thirties in good health. The material sequenced was naive CD4+ T cells sorted from blood. Subset noted: CD45RA+ positively selected. The chain joins TRBV28 to TRBJ2-4; 8 bases agree with TRBD2. CDR3 loop: CASSSPPGRGVANIQYF. The CDR3 nucleotides read TGTGCCAGCAGTTCGCCCCCGGGGCGGGGGGTCGCGAACATTCAGTACTTC.